Below are 8 T cell receptor beta chains sequenced from a single sample in a study of beta chain features in type 1 diabetes. Of the isolated RNA, all was reverse transcribed, and so the sequenced material was expressed TCRB transcripts. Produced via immunoSEQ multiplex PCR; TCRdb's table is partial and in-frame only. Seen here are just over 600,000 clones, around a sixth observed once, and the top ten hold 0.09% to 0.095%. Sequences were obtained from naive CD4+ T cells from blood. The source of these receptors is a man aged 18 to 30 in good health.

The chain recombines TRBV7-2 with TRBJ2-3; 7 bases map to TRBD1. This CDR3 has 16 amino acids. V was clipped by 4 bases and J by 1 base; unmatched bases: 8. CDR1 is SGHTA, CDR2 FQGNSA, per germline. The CDR3 region is CASSSSPGQRTDTQYF. The CDR3 DNA follows: TGTGCCAGCAGCTCCAGTCCGGGACAGCGCACAGATACGCAGTATTTT.

The chain combines TRBV7-8 with TRBJ2-7, with 7 positions matching TRBD1. In germline, CDR1 is SGHVS, CDR2 FQNEAQ. V lost 1 base to trimming and J lost 4 bases; unmatched junction nucleotides: 13. The CDR3 runs 17 residues. The CDR3 reads CASSLVRIRTGRYEQYF. The CDR3 DNA follows: TGTGCCAGCAGCTTAGTTCGTATCCGGACAGGCCGTTACGAGCAGTACTTC.

This clone has only a few counts. This chain uses TRBV5-4 with TRBJ1-1; 9 positions match TRBD1. Germline V gene data show CDR1 as SGHNT and CDR2 as YYREEE (reference sequence). CDR3 length equals 18 residues. Trimming removed 4 bases from V and 4 bases from J; junction bases left unmatched: 17. The CDR3 sequence is CASSLSPSRQGGGTEAFF. DNA of the CDR3: TGTGCCAGCAGCCTCTCCCCATCGCGACAGGGGGGCGGCACTGAAGCTTTCTTT.

The chain employs TRBV4-2 and TRBJ2-1; weak D call: TRBD1 (6 bases). V was cut by 1 base and J by 10 bases, with 20 bases left in between. Germline V gene sequence: CDR1 LGHNA, CDR2 YNFKEQ. The CDR3 spans 16 residues. CDR3 bases: TGTGCCAGCAGCCAAGTAGGGCAGGGGCGCCAAGAAGAGCAGTTCTTC. Translation gives CASSQVGQGRQEEQFF.

The J gene is TRBJ2-1, the V gene TRBV4-2; D perhaps matches TRBD1 (5 bases). Trimming pared 0 bases from V and 4 bases from J, leaving 16 bases between. This CDR3 spans 17 amino acids. The germline gives CDR1 LGHNA, CDR2 YNFKEQ. As DNA, the CDR3 is TGTGCCAGCAGCCAAGATAGCACAGGCTTAAGGTACAATGAGCAGTTCTTC. Translating gives CASSQDSTGLRYNEQFF.

This clone has only a few counts. The chain combines TRBV5-1 with TRBJ2-7; D possibly matches TRBD1 or TRBD2 (5 bases each). CDR1 and CDR2 (germline): SGHRS, YFSETQ. Trimming took 4 bases from V and 2 from J, leaving 10 bases between them. This CDR3 spans 13 amino acids. The CDR3 loop reads CASSRDGTYEQYF. CDR3 DNA: TGCGCCAGCAGCAGGGACGGTACCTACGAGCAGTACTTC.

The chain employs TRBV28 and TRBJ2-2, with D perhaps matching TRBD1 (6 bases). CDR1 and CDR2 from the germline V gene are MDHEN and SYDVKM. V lost 3 bases and J 16 bases, leaving 12 bases between the germline ends. This CDR3 is 11 amino acids long. The CDR3 spells CASSLDSRSFF. CDR3 coding DNA: TGTGCCAGCAGTTTGGACAGTAGGTCGTTTTTT. The full variable domain, completed using reference TRBV28 and TRBJ2-2, is DVKVTQSSRYLVKRTGEKVFLECVQDMDHENMFWYRQDPGLGLRLIYFSYDVKMKEKGDIPEGYSVSREKKERFSLILESASTNQTSMYLCASSLDSRSFFGEGSRLTVL.

The rearrangement uses TRBV5-1 and TRBJ2-3, with D perhaps TRBD1 or TRBD2 (6 bases each). There are 16 residues in the CDR3. Germline CDR1 and CDR2: SGHRS and YFSETQ. V lost 6 bases and J 0 bases, leaving 17 bases between the germline ends. The CDR3 reads CASIPGRGQSTDTQYF. The CDR3 DNA sequence: TGCGCCAGCATCCCCGGTCGGGGGCAAAGCACAGATACGCAGTATTTT.